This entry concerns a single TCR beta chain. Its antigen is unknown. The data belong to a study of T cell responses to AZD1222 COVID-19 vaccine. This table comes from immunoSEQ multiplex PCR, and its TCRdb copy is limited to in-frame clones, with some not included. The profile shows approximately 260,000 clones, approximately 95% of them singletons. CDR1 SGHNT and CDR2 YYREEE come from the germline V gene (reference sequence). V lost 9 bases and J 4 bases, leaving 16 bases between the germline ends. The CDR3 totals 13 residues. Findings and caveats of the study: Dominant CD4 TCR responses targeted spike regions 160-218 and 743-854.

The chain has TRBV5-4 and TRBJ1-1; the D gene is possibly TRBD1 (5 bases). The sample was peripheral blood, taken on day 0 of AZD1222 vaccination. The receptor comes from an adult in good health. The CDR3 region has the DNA TGTGCCAACGGCGGAGGGGTTGGCACTGAAGCTTTCTTT. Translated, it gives CANGGGVGTEAFF.